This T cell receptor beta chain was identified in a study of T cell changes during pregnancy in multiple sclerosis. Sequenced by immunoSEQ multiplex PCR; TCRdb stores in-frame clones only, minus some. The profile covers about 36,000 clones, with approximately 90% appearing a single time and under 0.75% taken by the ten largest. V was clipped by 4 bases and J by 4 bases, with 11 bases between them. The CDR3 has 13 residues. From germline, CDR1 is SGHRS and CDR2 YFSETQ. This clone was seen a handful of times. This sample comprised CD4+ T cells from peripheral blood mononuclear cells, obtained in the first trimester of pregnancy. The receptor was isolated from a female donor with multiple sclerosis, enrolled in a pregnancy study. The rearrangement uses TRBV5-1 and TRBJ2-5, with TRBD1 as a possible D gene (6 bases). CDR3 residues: CASSGGRGETQYF. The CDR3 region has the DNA TGCGCCAGCAGCGGGGGCCGGGGAGAGACCCAGTACTTC.